Listed below are T cell receptor beta chains from one sample, sequenced in a study of glioma-infiltrating T cells after dendritic cell vaccination. Libraries were prepared by immunoSEQ multiplex PCR; TCRdb keeps only in-frame clonotypes and omits some of them. The table shows tens of thousands of clones, with around 86% occurring only once. The input for sequencing was blood, taken after dendritic cell vaccination. These receptors all come from a human donor with glioblastoma. CDR3s leave out the opening cysteine and the closing phenylalanine or tryptophan. Fields, in order: J gene, clone size, V gene, CDR3 length, CDR3 protein. Clone size, where shown, is once, few, many, or a class for clones that have expanded.

J gene: TRBJ1-3; clone size: once; V gene: TRBV5-1; CDR3 length: 12; CDR3 protein: ASRDQGTGNTIY
J gene: TRBJ2-2; clone size: -; V gene: TRBV2; CDR3 length: 16; CDR3 protein: ASRSRTAYDPNTGELF
J gene: TRBJ1-3; clone size: few; V gene: TRBV7-2; CDR3 length: 16; CDR3 protein: ASSSEGMGHGKGNTIY
J gene: TRBJ2-3; clone size: -; V gene: TRBV5-4; CDR3 length: 11; CDR3 protein: ATTQGVTDTQY
J gene: TRBJ1-3; clone size: -; V gene: TRBV30; CDR3 length: 10; CDR3 protein: AWTYSGNTIY
J gene: TRBJ2-1; clone size: -; V gene: TRBV7-3; CDR3 length: 16; CDR3 protein: ATEEGLADFQSYNEQF
J gene: TRBJ2-5; clone size: -; V gene: TRBV9; CDR3 length: 15; CDR3 protein: ASSVGTSGGIQETQY
J gene: TRBJ2-7; clone size: once; V gene: TRBV25-1; CDR3 length: 13; CDR3 protein: ASSESTGFTYEQY
J gene: TRBJ1-2; clone size: -; V gene: TRBV19; CDR3 length: 12; CDR3 protein: ASTYGQGNYGYT
J gene: TRBJ1-2; clone size: -; V gene: TRBV11-2; CDR3 length: 11; CDR3 protein: ASRPDRNYGYT
J gene: TRBJ1-2; clone size: -; V gene: TRBV7-3; CDR3 length: 11; CDR3 protein: ASSSGIGYGYT
J gene: TRBJ1-5; clone size: -; V gene: TRBV27; CDR3 length: 13; CDR3 protein: ASKGDYYSNQPQH
J gene: TRBJ1-1; clone size: -; V gene: TRBV11-2; CDR3 length: 12; CDR3 protein: ASSLSTGTLKAF
J gene: TRBJ2-1; clone size: -; V gene: TRBV12-5; CDR3 length: 13; CDR3 protein: ASAPLSVSDNEQF
J gene: TRBJ2-7; clone size: -; V gene: TRBV5-1; CDR3 length: 12; CDR3 protein: ASSRSGREYEQY
J gene: TRBJ1-1; clone size: -; V gene: TRBV6-1; CDR3 length: 12; CDR3 protein: ASSENAGYTEAF
J gene: TRBJ2-7; clone size: once; V gene: TRBV6-5; CDR3 length: 13; CDR3 protein: ASSLVAGGGIEQY
J gene: TRBJ2-3; clone size: -; V gene: TRBV11-3; CDR3 length: 11; CDR3 protein: ASKSGTTDTQY
J gene: TRBJ2-4; clone size: few; V gene: TRBV4-3; CDR3 length: 14; CDR3 protein: ASSPGAGGRRNIQY
J gene: TRBJ1-5; clone size: once; V gene: TRBV9; CDR3 length: 13; CDR3 protein: ASSVGRGSNQPQH
J gene: TRBJ2-3; clone size: -; V gene: TRBV5-1; CDR3 length: 15; CDR3 protein: ASSFGLTSASKDTQY
J gene: TRBJ2-1; clone size: once; V gene: TRBV29-1; CDR3 length: 10; CDR3 protein: SVGTRIDEQF
J gene: TRBJ2-3; clone size: few; V gene: TRBV18; CDR3 length: 15; CDR3 protein: ASSPTDYTYFTDTQY
J gene: TRBJ2-4; clone size: -; V gene: TRBV7-2; CDR3 length: 17; CDR3 protein: ASSLGLLGGGIGKNIQY
J gene: TRBJ2-5; clone size: -; V gene: TRBV9; CDR3 length: 12; CDR3 protein: ASSVAGGQETQY
J gene: TRBJ1-5; clone size: -; V gene: TRBV18; CDR3 length: 14; CDR3 protein: ASSPGQIAPWQPQH
J gene: TRBJ2-7; clone size: -; V gene: TRBV18; CDR3 length: 14; CDR3 protein: ASSRPRDSGPYEQY